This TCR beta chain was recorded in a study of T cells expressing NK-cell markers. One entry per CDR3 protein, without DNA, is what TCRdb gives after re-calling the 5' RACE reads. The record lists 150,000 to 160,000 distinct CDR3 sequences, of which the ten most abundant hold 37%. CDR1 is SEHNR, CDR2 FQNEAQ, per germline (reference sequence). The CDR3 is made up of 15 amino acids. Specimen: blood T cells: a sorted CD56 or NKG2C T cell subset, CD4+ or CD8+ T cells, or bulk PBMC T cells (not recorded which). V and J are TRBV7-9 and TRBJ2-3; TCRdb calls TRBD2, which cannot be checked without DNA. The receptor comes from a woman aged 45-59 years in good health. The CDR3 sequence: CASSPLGRHTDTQYF.